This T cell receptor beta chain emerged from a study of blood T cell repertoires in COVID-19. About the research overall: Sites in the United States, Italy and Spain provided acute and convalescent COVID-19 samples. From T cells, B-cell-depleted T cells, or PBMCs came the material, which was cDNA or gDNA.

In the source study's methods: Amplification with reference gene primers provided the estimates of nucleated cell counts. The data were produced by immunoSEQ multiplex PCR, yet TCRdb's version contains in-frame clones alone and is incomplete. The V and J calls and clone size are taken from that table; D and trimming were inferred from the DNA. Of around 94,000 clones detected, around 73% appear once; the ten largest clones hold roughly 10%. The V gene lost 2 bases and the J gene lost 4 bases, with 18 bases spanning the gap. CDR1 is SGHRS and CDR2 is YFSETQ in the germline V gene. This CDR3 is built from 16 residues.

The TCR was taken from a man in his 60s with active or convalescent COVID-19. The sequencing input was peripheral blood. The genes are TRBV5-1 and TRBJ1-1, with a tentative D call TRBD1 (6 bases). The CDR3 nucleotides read TGCGCCAGCAGCTTCTCCCCAGGGGTTGGGGGCACTGAAGCTTTCTTT. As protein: CASSFSPGVGGTEAFF.